This is a list of T cell receptor beta chains from one sample in a study of CD8 T cells in Susac syndrome. Each CDR3 protein is one row after TCRdb ran MiXCR on the immunoSEQ multiplex PCR reads. The sample lists 100,000 to 150,000 distinct CDR3 sequences, around 94% occurring once. Specimen: CD8+ T cells from PBMCs. The source of these receptors is a human donor with Susac syndrome. Each CDR3 is given with its conserved first and last residue. The order of the fields is CDR3 DNA, CDR3 protein, J gene, D gene, clone size, CDR3 length, V gene. A D gene is named only where the DNA matches it firmly. The listing skips clone size in some rows; elsewhere it reads once, few, many or a size class.

CDR3nt: TGCAGTGCTAGAGATAGCGCAGGGGCTGTCTATGGCTACACCTTC
CDR3aa: CSARDSAGAVYGYTF
j_gene: TRBJ1-2
d_gene: .
abundance: .
len: 15
v_gene: TRBV20-1

CDR3nt: TGTGCCAGCAGCCTCTACGAGTCGAATGAGCAGTTCTTC
CDR3aa: CASSLYESNEQFF
j_gene: TRBJ2-1
d_gene: .
abundance: .
len: 13
v_gene: TRBV11-3

CDR3nt: TGTGCCAGCAGCTTTCAGACGGAGAACTATGGCTACACCTTC
CDR3aa: CASSFQTENYGYTF
j_gene: TRBJ1-2
d_gene: .
abundance: .
len: 14
v_gene: TRBV7-9

CDR3nt: TGTGCCAGCAGTGACTCGCCGGCAGGGGGCACAGATACGCAGTATTTT
CDR3aa: CASSDSPAGGTDTQYF
j_gene: TRBJ2-3
d_gene: .
abundance: .
len: 16
v_gene: TRBV6-4

CDR3nt: TGTGCCAGCGGCCTTTATGGTGAAGCTTTCTTT
CDR3aa: CASGLYGEAFF
j_gene: TRBJ1-1
d_gene: .
abundance: .
len: 11
v_gene: TRBV3-1

CDR3nt: TGTGCCAGCAGTTCCACGGACGACAATGAGCAGTTCTTC
CDR3aa: CASSSTDDNEQFF
j_gene: TRBJ2-1
d_gene: .
abundance: .
len: 13
v_gene: TRBV12-3/TRBV12-4

CDR3nt: TGCGCCAGCAGCCAAGATTTCGGACAGGGATTCGATGAGCAGTTCTTC
CDR3aa: CASSQDFGQGFDEQFF
j_gene: TRBJ2-1
d_gene: TRBD1
abundance: .
len: 16
v_gene: TRBV4-3

CDR3nt: TGTGCCAGCAGTCCTAGCTTACTAGAAGCTTTCTTT
CDR3aa: CASSPSLLEAFF
j_gene: TRBJ1-1
d_gene: .
abundance: .
len: 12
v_gene: TRBV28

CDR3nt: TGTGCCACCAGCAGAGTCCCGAACAGTTTGGTTTACGAGCAGTACTTC
CDR3aa: CATSRVPNSLVYEQYF
j_gene: TRBJ2-7
d_gene: .
abundance: once
len: 16
v_gene: TRBV15

CDR3nt: TGCAGTGCTAGTCAGCCCGATCTGAACACTGAAGCTTTCTTT
CDR3aa: CSASQPDLNTEAFF
j_gene: TRBJ1-1
d_gene: .
abundance: .
len: 14
v_gene: TRBV20-1

CDR3nt: TGTGCCAGCAGCCGGGGGGTAGGTCAGCCCCAGCATTTT
CDR3aa: CASSRGVGQPQHF
j_gene: TRBJ1-5
d_gene: .
abundance: .
len: 13
v_gene: TRBV4-2

CDR3nt: TGTGCCAGCAGCCCCGACAGGGCGGCTGGCTACACCTTC
CDR3aa: CASSPDRAAGYTF
j_gene: TRBJ1-2
d_gene: TRBD1
abundance: .
len: 13
v_gene: TRBV12-3/TRBV12-4

CDR3nt: TGTGCCAGCAGGCTAACCGGGACCTACCCCGAAAAACTGTTTTTT
CDR3aa: CASRLTGTYPEKLFF
j_gene: TRBJ1-4
d_gene: .
abundance: .
len: 15
v_gene: TRBV12-3/TRBV12-4

CDR3nt: TGTGCCAGCTCACCGAGCGGGAGGAACACAGATACGCAGTATTTT
CDR3aa: CASSPSGRNTDTQYF
j_gene: TRBJ2-3
d_gene: TRBD2
abundance: .
len: 15
v_gene: TRBV18

CDR3nt: TGTGCCAGCAGTACCTCGACAGGGTCGGTATCACCCCTCCACTTT
CDR3aa: CASSTSTGSVSPLHF
j_gene: TRBJ1-6
d_gene: TRBD1
abundance: .
len: 15
v_gene: TRBV6-5

CDR3nt: TGCGCCAGCAGCCTGGATGCTCAGGGGGCGTACGAGCAGTACTTC
CDR3aa: CASSLDAQGAYEQYF
j_gene: TRBJ2-7
d_gene: TRBD1
abundance: .
len: 15
v_gene: TRBV5-1

CDR3nt: TGCAGCGTTACAGGGGGGCCCGTTAGCACAGATACGCAGTATTTT
CDR3aa: CSVTGGPVSTDTQYF
j_gene: TRBJ2-3
d_gene: TRBD1
abundance: .
len: 15
v_gene: TRBV29-1

CDR3nt: TGTGCCACCAGATCGCGGGCTAGCGGGATCGCGCTCGAGCAGTACTTC
CDR3aa: CATRSRASGIALEQYF
j_gene: TRBJ2-7
d_gene: TRBD2
abundance: .
len: 16
v_gene: TRBV2

CDR3nt: TGTGCCAGCAGCTTAGCAGGGGGCGAGACAGATACGCAGTATTTT
CDR3aa: CASSLAGGETDTQYF
j_gene: TRBJ2-3
d_gene: TRBD1
abundance: .
len: 15
v_gene: TRBV7-6

CDR3nt: TGTGCCAGCAGTTTAACGATCGGGACAGGGGGCACTGAAGCTTTCTTT
CDR3aa: CASSLTIGTGGTEAFF
j_gene: TRBJ1-1
d_gene: TRBD1
abundance: .
len: 16
v_gene: TRBV28

CDR3nt: TGTGCCTGGGGACTGGGGGGTCAGCCCCAGCATTTT
CDR3aa: CAWGLGGQPQHF
j_gene: TRBJ1-5
d_gene: .
abundance: .
len: 12
v_gene: TRBV30

CDR3nt: TGCAGTGCTCCGGTGGGGGACACGAACTACAATGAGCAGTTCTTC
CDR3aa: CSAPVGDTNYNEQFF
j_gene: TRBJ2-1
d_gene: .
abundance: .
len: 15
v_gene: TRBV20-1

CDR3nt: TGTGCCAGCAGTGAAGTAAATAGAGTCTACGAGCAGTACTTC
CDR3aa: CASSEVNRVYEQYF
j_gene: TRBJ2-7
d_gene: .
abundance: few
len: 14
v_gene: TRBV6-1

CDR3nt: TGCAGTGCTAGACCGGGACTAGCGGGCCCCGGGGAGCTGTTTTTT
CDR3aa: CSARPGLAGPGELFF
j_gene: TRBJ2-2
d_gene: TRBD2
abundance: .
len: 15
v_gene: TRBV20-1

CDR3nt: TGTGCCAGCAGCTTCGGTAGCTCCTACGAGCAGTACTTC
CDR3aa: CASSFGSSYEQYF
j_gene: TRBJ2-7
d_gene: .
abundance: .
len: 13
v_gene: TRBV7-9

CDR3nt: TGTGCCACCAGTGACTCCGGGACAGGGTCCGAGCAGTACTTC
CDR3aa: CATSDSGTGSEQYF
j_gene: TRBJ2-7
d_gene: TRBD1
abundance: .
len: 14
v_gene: TRBV24-1

CDR3nt: TGCGCCAGCAGCGACAGGGGGGACAATGAGCAGTTCTTC
CDR3aa: CASSDRGDNEQFF
j_gene: TRBJ2-1
d_gene: TRBD1
abundance: .
len: 13
v_gene: TRBV5-1

CDR3nt: TGTGCCTGGGGGACCGCCAATGAGCAGTTCTTC
CDR3aa: CAWGTANEQFF
j_gene: TRBJ2-1
d_gene: .
abundance: .
len: 11
v_gene: TRBV30

CDR3nt: TGTGCCAGCAGTTTAACCGTCGGGACTTTCAACTACGAGCAGTACTTC
CDR3aa: CASSLTVGTFNYEQYF
j_gene: TRBJ2-7
d_gene: .
abundance: .
len: 16
v_gene: TRBV28

CDR3nt: TGTGCCAGCAGCCCCGGTGTAGGGGGCGTATATGGCTACACCTTC
CDR3aa: CASSPGVGGVYGYTF
j_gene: TRBJ1-2
d_gene: TRBD1
abundance: .
len: 15
v_gene: TRBV7-3

CDR3nt: TGTGCTAGTGGTTTGGACAGGGCCGCGGATAAGGCTTTCTTT
CDR3aa: CASGLDRAADKAFF
j_gene: TRBJ1-1
d_gene: .
abundance: .
len: 14
v_gene: TRBV12-5

CDR3nt: TGTGCCAGCAGTTTGCAGGCAACTAATGAAAAACTGTTTTTT
CDR3aa: CASSLQATNEKLFF
j_gene: TRBJ1-4
d_gene: .
abundance: .
len: 14
v_gene: TRBV6-6

CDR3nt: TGTGCCAGCAGTGAATCCCCGGGGCCCAGCTCTGGGGCCAACGTCCTGACTTTC
CDR3aa: CASSESPGPSSGANVLTF
j_gene: TRBJ2-6
d_gene: .
abundance: once
len: 18
v_gene: TRBV2

CDR3nt: TGCAGTGCCCGGCTAGGCTACGAGCAGTACTTC
CDR3aa: CSARLGYEQYF
j_gene: TRBJ2-7
d_gene: .
abundance: .
len: 11
v_gene: TRBV20-1

CDR3nt: TGTGCCAGCAGCTCGTTAACCGGGACAGGTTATGGCTACACCTTC
CDR3aa: CASSSLTGTGYGYTF
j_gene: TRBJ1-2
d_gene: TRBD1
abundance: .
len: 15
v_gene: TRBV9

CDR3nt: TGCGCCAGCAGCTTGGCCAGGGAGGAAAAACTGTTTTTT
CDR3aa: CASSLAREEKLFF
j_gene: TRBJ1-4
d_gene: .
abundance: once
len: 13
v_gene: TRBV5-1

CDR3nt: TGTGCCTCGACTGGAGGAGAGACTTTCACAGATACGCAGTATTTT
CDR3aa: CASTGGETFTDTQYF
j_gene: TRBJ2-3
d_gene: .
abundance: once
len: 15
v_gene: TRBV12-3/TRBV12-4

CDR3nt: TGTGCCAGCAGCTCAGAAGGGGACACTGAAGCTTTCTTT
CDR3aa: CASSSEGDTEAFF
j_gene: TRBJ1-1
d_gene: .
abundance: .
len: 13
v_gene: TRBV7-9

CDR3nt: TGTGCCAGCAGCCAAACACCATCTCGGGACAGGGGATACGAGCAGTACTTC
CDR3aa: CASSQTPSRDRGYEQYF
j_gene: TRBJ2-7
d_gene: TRBD1
abundance: .
len: 17
v_gene: TRBV13

CDR3nt: TGTGCCAGCAGCACGCCCAGGGGCATTAACAATGAGCAGTTCTTC
CDR3aa: CASSTPRGINNEQFF
j_gene: TRBJ2-1
d_gene: .
abundance: once
len: 15
v_gene: TRBV7-9

CDR3nt: TGTGCCAGCAGCTTAGATCCAGGGTTTGATGGCTACACCTTC
CDR3aa: CASSLDPGFDGYTF
j_gene: TRBJ1-2
d_gene: .
abundance: once
len: 14
v_gene: TRBV7-9

CDR3nt: TGCAGCGTCCCGACTAGCAGACAAGAGACCCAGTACTTC
CDR3aa: CSVPTSRQETQYF
j_gene: TRBJ2-5
d_gene: TRBD2
abundance: .
len: 13
v_gene: TRBV29-1

CDR3nt: TGCAGCGTTGGGGCAGGCGACTACAATGAGCAGTTCTTC
CDR3aa: CSVGAGDYNEQFF
j_gene: TRBJ2-1
d_gene: .
abundance: .
len: 13
v_gene: TRBV29-1

CDR3nt: TGTGCCAGCAGCCCAGGGACAGGGGACGGCTACGAGCAGTACTTC
CDR3aa: CASSPGTGDGYEQYF
j_gene: TRBJ2-7
d_gene: TRBD1
abundance: once
len: 15
v_gene: TRBV6-5

CDR3nt: TGCAGCGTTGAAAGGGGAGACAGGGGGTTGAATGAGCAGTTCTTC
CDR3aa: CSVERGDRGLNEQFF
j_gene: TRBJ2-1
d_gene: TRBD1
abundance: .
len: 15
v_gene: TRBV29-1

CDR3nt: TGTGCCAGCAGCTTAGGGGACGTACAGCCCCAGCATTTT
CDR3aa: CASSLGDVQPQHF
j_gene: TRBJ1-5
d_gene: .
abundance: .
len: 13
v_gene: TRBV7-6

CDR3nt: TGTGCCAGCAGCCCTTACACCAATTCACCCCTCCACTTT
CDR3aa: CASSPYTNSPLHF
j_gene: TRBJ1-6
d_gene: .
abundance: once
len: 13
v_gene: TRBV7-2

CDR3nt: TGTGCCATCAGTGAGTTGGCCGTTAAGAGTGGCTACACCTTC
CDR3aa: CAISELAVKSGYTF
j_gene: TRBJ1-2
d_gene: .
abundance: .
len: 14
v_gene: TRBV10-3

CDR3nt: TGCAGTGCTAGAGATTCGTCAGGGAAGGGAAATCAGCCCCAGCATTTT
CDR3aa: CSARDSSGKGNQPQHF
j_gene: TRBJ1-5
d_gene: .
abundance: .
len: 16
v_gene: TRBV20-1

CDR3nt: TGTGCCTGGGCCCCCGGTGTGGGCCCTGAAGCTTTCTTT
CDR3aa: CAWAPGVGPEAFF
j_gene: TRBJ1-1
d_gene: .
abundance: .
len: 13
v_gene: TRBV30

CDR3nt: TGTGCCAGCAGTCCACCGGGACTAGGGTCCTACAATGAGCAGTTCTTC
CDR3aa: CASSPPGLGSYNEQFF
j_gene: TRBJ2-1
d_gene: TRBD2
abundance: once
len: 16
v_gene: TRBV12-3/TRBV12-4

CDR3nt: TGTGCCAGCAGCCGGGACAGGGGTGAAAAACTGTTTTTT
CDR3aa: CASSRDRGEKLFF
j_gene: TRBJ1-4
d_gene: TRBD1
abundance: .
len: 13
v_gene: TRBV7-9